This TCR beta chain emerged from a study of technical replicates of blood from a few donors. CDR3 length equals 13 residues. Germline CDR1 is SEHNR and CDR2 is FQNEAQ (reference sequence). Note on this clone: One end of the junction varies from germline; a read error may be responsible.

Sequencing used immunoSEQ multiplex PCR; TCRdb keeps in-frame clones, though not all of them. The sample shows roughly 82,000 clones, over 95% of them seen only once. Material: T cells isolated from PBMCs. This TCR came from a human donor in good health. The J gene is TRBJ2-5, the V gene TRBV7-9; the D gene is possibly TRBD2 (5 bases). Written as DNA, the CDR3 is TGTGCCAGCAGATCCGGGATGGTCGAGATCCAGTACTTC. Translated: CASRSGMVEIQYF.